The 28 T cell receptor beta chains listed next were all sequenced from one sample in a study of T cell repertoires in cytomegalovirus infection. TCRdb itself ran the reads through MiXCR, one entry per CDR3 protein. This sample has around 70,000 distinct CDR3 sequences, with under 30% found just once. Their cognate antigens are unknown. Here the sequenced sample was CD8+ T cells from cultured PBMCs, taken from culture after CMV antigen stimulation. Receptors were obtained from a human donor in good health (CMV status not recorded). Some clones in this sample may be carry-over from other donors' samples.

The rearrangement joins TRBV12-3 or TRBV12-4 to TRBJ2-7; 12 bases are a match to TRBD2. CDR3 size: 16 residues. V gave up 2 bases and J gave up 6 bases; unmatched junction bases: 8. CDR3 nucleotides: TGTGCCAGCAGTTTACTAGCGGGAGGGCCGGTCGTCGAGCAGTACTTC. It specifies CASSLLAGGPVVEQYF.

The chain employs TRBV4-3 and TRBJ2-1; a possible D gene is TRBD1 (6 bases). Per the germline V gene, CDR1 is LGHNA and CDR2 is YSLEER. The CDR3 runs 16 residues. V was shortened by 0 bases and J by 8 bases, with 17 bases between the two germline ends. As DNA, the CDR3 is TGCGCCAGCAGCCAAGAGGGAATGGCAGGGGACGATGAGCAGTTCTTC. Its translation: CASSQEGMAGDDEQFF.

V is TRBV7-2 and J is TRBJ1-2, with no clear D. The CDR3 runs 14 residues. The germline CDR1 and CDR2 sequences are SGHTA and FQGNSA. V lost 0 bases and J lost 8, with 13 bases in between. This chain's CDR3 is CASSLAPIPGGYTF. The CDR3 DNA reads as TGTGCCAGCAGCTTAGCGCCAATACCGGGCGGCTACACCTTC.

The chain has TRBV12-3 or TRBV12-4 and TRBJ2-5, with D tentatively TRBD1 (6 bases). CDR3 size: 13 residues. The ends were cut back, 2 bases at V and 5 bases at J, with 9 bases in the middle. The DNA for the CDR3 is TGTGCCAGCAGTTTATCAGGGGACGAGACCCAGTACTTC. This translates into CASSLSGDETQYF.

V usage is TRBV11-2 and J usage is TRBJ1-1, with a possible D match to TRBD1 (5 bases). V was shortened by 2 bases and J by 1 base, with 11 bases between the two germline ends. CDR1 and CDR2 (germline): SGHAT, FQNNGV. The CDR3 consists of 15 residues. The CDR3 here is CASSLRRDQNTEAFF. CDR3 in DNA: TGTGCCAGCAGCTTACGACGGGACCAGAACACTGAAGCTTTCTTT.

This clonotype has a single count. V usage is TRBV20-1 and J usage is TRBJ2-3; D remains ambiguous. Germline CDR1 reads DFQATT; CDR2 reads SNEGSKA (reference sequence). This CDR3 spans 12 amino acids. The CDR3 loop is CSPVVRRDTQYF. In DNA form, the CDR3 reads TGCAGCCCGGTGGTGAGGAGAGATACGCAGTATTTT.

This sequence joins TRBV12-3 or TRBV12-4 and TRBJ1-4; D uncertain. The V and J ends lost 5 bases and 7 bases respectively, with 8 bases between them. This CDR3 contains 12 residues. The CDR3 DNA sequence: TGTGCCAGCAGTCCCTCAAGTGAAAAACTGTTTTTT. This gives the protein CASSPSSEKLFF.

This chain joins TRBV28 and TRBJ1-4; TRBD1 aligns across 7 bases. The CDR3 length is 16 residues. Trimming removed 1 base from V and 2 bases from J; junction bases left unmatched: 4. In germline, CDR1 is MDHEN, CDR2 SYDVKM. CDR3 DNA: TGTGCCAGCAGTTTATACAGGGGCCTCACTAATGAAAAACTGTTTTTT. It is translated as CASSLYRGLTNEKLFF. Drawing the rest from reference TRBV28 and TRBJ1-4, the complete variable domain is DVKVTQSSRYLVKRTGEKVFLECVQDMDHENMFWYRQDPGLGLRLIYFSYDVKMKEKGDIPEGYSVSREKKERFSLILESASTNQTSMYLCASSLYRGLTNEKLFFGSGTQLSVL.

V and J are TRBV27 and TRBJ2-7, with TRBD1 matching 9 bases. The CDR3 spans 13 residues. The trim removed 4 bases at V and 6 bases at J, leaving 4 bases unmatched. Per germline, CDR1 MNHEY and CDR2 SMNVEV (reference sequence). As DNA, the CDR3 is TGTGCCAGCAGTTCCGGGACAGGGCTCGAGCAGTACTTC. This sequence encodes CASSSGTGLEQYF.

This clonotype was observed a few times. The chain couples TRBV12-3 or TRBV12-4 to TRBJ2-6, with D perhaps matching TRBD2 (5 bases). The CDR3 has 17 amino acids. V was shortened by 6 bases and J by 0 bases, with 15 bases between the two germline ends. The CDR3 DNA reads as TGTGCCAGCAGCTACTCCACCCGGGGCTCTGGGGCCAACGTCCTGACTTTC. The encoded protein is CASSYSTRGSGANVLTF.

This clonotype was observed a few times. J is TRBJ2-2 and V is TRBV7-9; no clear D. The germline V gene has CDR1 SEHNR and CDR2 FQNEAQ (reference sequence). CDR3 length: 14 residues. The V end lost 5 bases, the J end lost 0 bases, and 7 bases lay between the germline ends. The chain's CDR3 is CASSLYTNTGELFF. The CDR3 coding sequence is TGTGCCAGCAGCCTGTACACGAACACCGGGGAGCTGTTTTTT.

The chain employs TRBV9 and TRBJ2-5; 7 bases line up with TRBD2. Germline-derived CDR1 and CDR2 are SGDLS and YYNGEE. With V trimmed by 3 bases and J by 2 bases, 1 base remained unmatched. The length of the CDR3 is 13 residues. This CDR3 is CASSGDYQETQYF. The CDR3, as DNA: TGTGCCAGCAGCGGGGACTATCAAGAGACCCAGTACTTC.

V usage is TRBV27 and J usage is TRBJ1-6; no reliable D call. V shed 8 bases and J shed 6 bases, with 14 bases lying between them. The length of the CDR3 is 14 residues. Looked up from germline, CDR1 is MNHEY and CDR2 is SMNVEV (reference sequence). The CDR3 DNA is TGTGCCAGCGGATCGGGGATCCTTAATTCACCCCTCCACTTT. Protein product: CASGSGILNSPLHF.

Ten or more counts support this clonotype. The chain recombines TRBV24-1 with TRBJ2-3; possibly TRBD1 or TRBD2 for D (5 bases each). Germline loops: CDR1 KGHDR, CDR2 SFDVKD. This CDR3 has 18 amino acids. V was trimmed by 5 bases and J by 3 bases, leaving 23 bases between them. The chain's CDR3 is CATSGSRDGLSGTDTQYF. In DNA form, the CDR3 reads TGTGCCACCAGTGGCTCTCGGGACGGCCTTTCCGGGACAGATACGCAGTATTTT.

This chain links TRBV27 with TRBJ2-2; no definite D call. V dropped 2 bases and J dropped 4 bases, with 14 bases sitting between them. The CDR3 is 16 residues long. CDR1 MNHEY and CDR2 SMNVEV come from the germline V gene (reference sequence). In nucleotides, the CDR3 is TGTGCCAGCAGTTTAGTCGGCCCTCAAACCACCGGGGAGCTGTTTTTT. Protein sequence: CASSLVGPQTTGELFF.

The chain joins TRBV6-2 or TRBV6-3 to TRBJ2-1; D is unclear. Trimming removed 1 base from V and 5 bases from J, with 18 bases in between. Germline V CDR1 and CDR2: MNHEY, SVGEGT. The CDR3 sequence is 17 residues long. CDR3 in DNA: TGTGCCAGCAGTTACTATTTTAGGGCGCAGCGCAACAATGAGCAGTTCTTC. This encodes CASSYYFRAQRNNEQFF.

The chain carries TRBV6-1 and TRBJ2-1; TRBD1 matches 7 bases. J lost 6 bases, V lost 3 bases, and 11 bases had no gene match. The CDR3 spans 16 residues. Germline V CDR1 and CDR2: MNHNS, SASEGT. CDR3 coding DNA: TGTGCCAGCAGTGATACGTGGACAGGTCCTAGCAATGAGCAGTTCTTC. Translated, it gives CASSDTWTGPSNEQFF.

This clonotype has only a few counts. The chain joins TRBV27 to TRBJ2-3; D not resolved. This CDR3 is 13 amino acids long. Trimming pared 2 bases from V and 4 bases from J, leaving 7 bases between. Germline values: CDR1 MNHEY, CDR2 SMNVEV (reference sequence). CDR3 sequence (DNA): TGTGCCAGCAGTTTAGGGTCGCCAGATACGCAGTATTTT. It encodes CASSLGSPDTQYF.

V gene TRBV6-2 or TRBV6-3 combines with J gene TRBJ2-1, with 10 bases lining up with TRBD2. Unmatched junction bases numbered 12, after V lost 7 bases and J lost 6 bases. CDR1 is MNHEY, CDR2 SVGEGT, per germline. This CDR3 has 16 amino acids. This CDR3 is CASKEYRTSGRNEQFF. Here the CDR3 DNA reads TGTGCCAGCAAAGAGTATAGGACTAGCGGACGCAATGAGCAGTTCTTC.

The CDR3 sequence: CASSFPRGEQYF. In DNA, the CDR3 is TGTGCCAGCAGCTTTCCCCGAGGCGAGCAGTACTTC. The chain links TRBV7-9 to TRBJ2-7; D ambiguous. The CDR3 has 12 amino acids. Germline V gives CDR1 SEHNR, CDR2 FQNEAQ (reference sequence). The V and J ends lost 3 bases and 6 bases respectively, with 9 bases between them.

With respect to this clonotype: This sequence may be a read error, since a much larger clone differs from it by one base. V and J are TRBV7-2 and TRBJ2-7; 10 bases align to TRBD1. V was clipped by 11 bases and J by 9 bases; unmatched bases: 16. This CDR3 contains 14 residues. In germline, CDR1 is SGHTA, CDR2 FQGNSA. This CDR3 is CAGTKYGTGDSQYF. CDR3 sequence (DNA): TGTGCCGGCACCAAATACGGGACAGGGGATTCGCAGTACTTC.

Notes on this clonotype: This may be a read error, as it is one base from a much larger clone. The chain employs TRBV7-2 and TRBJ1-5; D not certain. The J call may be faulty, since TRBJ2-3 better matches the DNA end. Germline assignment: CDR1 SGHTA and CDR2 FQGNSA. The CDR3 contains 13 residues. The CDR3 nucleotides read TGTGCCAGCAGCTTAGCTGGCAATCAGCCCCAGTATTTT. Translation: CASSLAGNQPQYF.

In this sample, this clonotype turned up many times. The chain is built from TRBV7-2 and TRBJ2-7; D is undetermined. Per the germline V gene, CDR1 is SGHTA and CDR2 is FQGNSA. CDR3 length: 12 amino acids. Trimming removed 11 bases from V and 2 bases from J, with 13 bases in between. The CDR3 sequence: CAVSTRPYEQYF. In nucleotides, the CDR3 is TGTGCCGTCTCTACCCGACCCTACGAGCAGTACTTC. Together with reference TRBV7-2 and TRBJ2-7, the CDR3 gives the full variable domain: GAGVSQSPSNKVTEKGKDVELRCDPISGHTALYWYRQSLGQGLEFLIYFQGNSAPDKSGLPSDRFSAERTGGSVSTLTIQRTQQEDSAVYLCAVSTRPYEQYFGPGTRLTVT.

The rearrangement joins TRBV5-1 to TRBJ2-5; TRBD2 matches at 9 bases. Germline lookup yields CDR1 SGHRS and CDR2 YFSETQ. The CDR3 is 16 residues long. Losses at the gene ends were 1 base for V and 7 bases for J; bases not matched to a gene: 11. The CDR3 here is CASSLPPWTSEPTQYF. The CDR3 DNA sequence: TGCGCCAGCAGCTTGCCCCCCTGGACTAGCGAGCCGACCCAGTACTTC.

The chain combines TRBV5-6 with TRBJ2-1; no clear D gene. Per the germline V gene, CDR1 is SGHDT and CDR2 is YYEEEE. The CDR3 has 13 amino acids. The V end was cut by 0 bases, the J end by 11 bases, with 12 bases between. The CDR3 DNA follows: TGTGCCAGCAGCTTGGGTGTGGGAACCAAGCAGTTCTTC. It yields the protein CASSLGVGTKQFF.

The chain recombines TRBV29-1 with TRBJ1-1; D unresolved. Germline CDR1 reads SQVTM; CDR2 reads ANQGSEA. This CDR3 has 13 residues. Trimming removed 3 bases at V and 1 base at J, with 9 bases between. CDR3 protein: CSVDAAANTEAFF. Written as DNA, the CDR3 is TGCAGCGTTGACGCGGCGGCGAACACTGAAGCTTTCTTT. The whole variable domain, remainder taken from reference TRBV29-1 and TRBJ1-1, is SAVISQKPSRDICQRGTSLTIQCQVDSQVTMMFWYRQQPGQSLTLIATANQGSEATYESGFVIDKFPISRPNLTFSTLTVSNMSPEDSSIYLCSVDAAANTEAFFGQGTRLTVV.

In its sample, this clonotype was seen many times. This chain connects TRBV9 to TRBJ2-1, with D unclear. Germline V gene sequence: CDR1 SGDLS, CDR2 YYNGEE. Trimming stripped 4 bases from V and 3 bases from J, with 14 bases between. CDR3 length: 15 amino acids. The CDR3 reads CASSLSGSNYNEQFF. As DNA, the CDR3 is TGTGCCAGCAGCCTCTCCGGCAGTAACTACAATGAGCAGTTCTTC.

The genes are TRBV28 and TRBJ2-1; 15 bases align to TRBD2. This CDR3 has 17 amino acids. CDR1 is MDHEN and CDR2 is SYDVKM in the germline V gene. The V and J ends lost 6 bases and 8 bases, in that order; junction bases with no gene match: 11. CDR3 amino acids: CASSLVRGLAGGDEQFF. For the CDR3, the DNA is TGTGCCAGCAGCCTAGTACGGGGACTAGCGGGGGGAGATGAGCAGTTCTTC.